The next 26 T cell receptor beta chains were all read from a single sample in a study of graft-versus-host responses after intestinal transplantation. These receptors' targets are unknown. Generated by immunoSEQ multiplex PCR, the TCRdb table keeps only in-frame clones and is missing some. The sample holds 150,000 or so clones; 92% are singletons and the top ten take roughly 0.2%. The sequencing used unstimulated CD4+ T cells sorted from spleen or lymph node cells, collected before intestinal transplant. The receptors shown here come from a human donor who received an intestinal transplant.

The chain links TRBV27 to TRBJ1-4, with D unresolved. The CDR3 contains 12 residues. Trimming took off 0 bases at V and 8 bases at J, with 4 bases between the two ends. Germline V gene data show CDR1 as MNHEY and CDR2 as SMNVEV (reference sequence). The CDR3 region has the DNA TGTGCCAGCAGTTTATCTGGGGAAAAACTGTTTTTT. The encoded protein is CASSLSGEKLFF. The full variable domain, its missing parts supplied by reference TRBV27 and TRBJ1-4, is EAQVTQNPRYLITVTGKKLTVTCSQNMNHEYMSWYRQDPGLGLRQIYYSMNVEVTDKGDVPEGYKVSRKEKRNFPLILESPSPNQTSLYFCASSLSGEKLFFGSGTQLSVL.

The V call is TRBV7-2, the J call TRBJ1-1; no reliable D call. Germline V gives CDR1 SGHTA, CDR2 FQGNSA. There are 12 residues in the CDR3. V shed 1 base and J shed 8 bases, with 8 bases lying between them. DNA for the CDR3: TGTGCCAGCAGCTTAGTCAACGGGGAAGCTTTCTTT. It yields the protein CASSLVNGEAFF.

The CDR3 spells CASGQGEGNTQYF. The CDR3 bases are TGCGCCAGTGGACAGGGGGAAGGAAATACGCAGTATTTT. The J gene is TRBJ2-3, the V gene TRBV5-1; TRBD1 agrees at 10 bases. Germline V lookup: CDR1 SGHRS, CDR2 YFSETQ. The V gene end was trimmed by 8 bases and the J gene end by 7 bases; junction bases not matched to a gene: 7. The CDR3 consists of 13 residues.

CDR3: CASSQGQGMGELFF. The CDR3 DNA reads as TGCGCCAGCAGCCAAGGACAGGGAATGGGGGAGCTGTTTTTT. This chain joins TRBV5-1 and TRBJ2-2, with 8 bases aligning to TRBD1. The germline CDR1 and CDR2 sequences are SGHRS and YFSETQ. The trim removed 4 bases at V and 8 bases at J, leaving 7 bases unmatched. The CDR3 loop spans 14 amino acids.

V and J are TRBV9 and TRBJ1-1; possibly TRBD1 for D (6 bases). The CDR3 sequence is 15 residues long. V lost 0 bases and J 1 base, leaving 10 bases between the germline ends. Germline CDR1 and CDR2: SGDLS and YYNGEE. The CDR3 nucleotides are TGTGCCAGCAGCGTAGTGGGGGGGCGGAACACTGAAGCTTTCTTT. This encodes CASSVVGGRNTEAFF.

The rearrangement joins TRBV27 to TRBJ2-7; 9 bases fit TRBD1. Germline trimming cut 4 bases from V and 4 bases from J; bases unmatched to any gene: 5. Per the germline V gene, CDR1 is MNHEY and CDR2 is SMNVEV (reference sequence). CDR3 length: 14 residues. The CDR3 nucleotides are TGTGCCAGCAGTTACAGACAGGGGGGTTACGAGCAGTACTTC. Translated: CASSYRQGGYEQYF.

The chain joins TRBV5-1 to TRBJ2-3; D possibly corresponds to TRBD2 (7 bases). The CDR3 contains 13 residues. V gave up 4 bases and J gave up 6 bases, with 12 bases separating them. Germline CDR1 and CDR2: SGHRS and YFSETQ. CDR3 bases: TGCGCCAGCAGCAAGGGAGGGGGGGATACGCAGTATTTT. This translates into CASSKGGGDTQYF.

The chain combines TRBV28 with TRBJ1-2, with no clear D. V dropped 2 bases and J dropped 3 bases, with 7 bases sitting between them. CDR3 length: 13 residues. Per the germline V gene, CDR1 is MDHEN and CDR2 is SYDVKM. The CDR3 is CASSLKLHYGYTF. DNA for the CDR3: TGTGCCAGCAGTTTAAAGCTCCACTATGGCTACACCTTC.

The genes are TRBV5-4 and TRBJ2-5, with unresolved D. The germline V gene has CDR1 SGHNT and CDR2 YYREEE (reference sequence). Trimming took 0 bases from V and 0 from J, leaving 6 bases between them. The CDR3 contains 14 residues. The CDR3 spells CASSLDANQETQYF. Written as DNA, the CDR3 is TGTGCCAGCAGCTTGGACGCGAACCAAGAGACCCAGTACTTC.

The chain links TRBV6-5 to TRBJ2-3, with D unclear. In germline, CDR1 is MNHEY, CDR2 SVGAGI. The CDR3 totals 14 residues. The V gene lost 8 bases and the J gene lost 4 bases, with 16 bases spanning the gap. The CDR3 sequence is CASGSPDLADTQYF. The DNA of the CDR3 is TGTGCCAGCGGTAGCCCGGATTTGGCAGATACGCAGTATTTT.

V and J are TRBV30 and TRBJ1-4; no clear D gene. Per the germline V gene, CDR1 is GTSNPN and CDR2 is SVGIG (reference sequence). Deletions cut 1 base from V and 13 bases from J, with 13 bases between. CDR3 length equals 12 residues. CDR3 in amino acids: CAWSGVEAGLFF. CDR3 in DNA: TGTGCCTGGAGTGGGGTGGAGGCCGGACTGTTTTTT. Based on the CDR3 plus reference TRBV30 and TRBJ1-4, the full variable domain is SQTIHQWPATLVQPVGSPLSLECTVEGTSNPNLYWYRQAAGRGLQLLFYSVGIGQISSEVPQNLSASRPQDRQFILSSKKLLLSDSGFYLCAWSGVEAGLFFGSGTQLSVL.

The genes are TRBV28 and TRBJ2-7, with 9 bases identical to TRBD1. CDR1 and CDR2 (germline): MDHEN, SYDVKM. V shed 5 bases and J 4 bases; nucleotides not matched to a gene: 9. This CDR3 spans 15 amino acids. The CDR3 reads CASSPRGTGRYEQYF. In DNA, the CDR3 is TGTGCCAGCAGTCCCCGTGGGACAGGGAGGTACGAGCAGTACTTC.

In its sample, this clone was seen once. This chain connects TRBV19 to TRBJ1-5; no clear D gene. Germline V gives CDR1 LNHDA, CDR2 SQIVND (reference sequence). Between the trimmed V and J ends, which lost 5 bases and 0 bases, there was a span of 20 bases. The CDR3 has 18 amino acids. CDR3 protein: CASSFSGSVENSNQPQHF. CDR3 DNA: TGTGCCAGTAGTTTTTCAGGCTCGGTAGAGAATAGCAATCAGCCCCAGCATTTT.

The DNA for the CDR3 is TGTGCCAGCAGCTTTTTGCCAGGGGCGAACACTGAAGCTTTCTTT. Amino acids: CASSFLPGANTEAFF. The V gene is TRBV7-9, the J gene TRBJ1-1; a possible D gene is TRBD1 (6 bases). The CDR3 has 15 amino acids. Germline loops: CDR1 SEHNR, CDR2 FQNEAQ (reference sequence). V lost 3 bases and J lost 1, with 12 bases in between. Full variable domain (remainder filled in from reference TRBV7-9 and TRBJ1-1): DTGVSQNPRHKITKRGQNVTFRCDPISEHNRLYWYRQTLGQGPEFLTYFQNEAQLEKSRLLSDRFSAERPKGSFSTLEIQRTEQGDSAMYLCASSFLPGANTEAFFGQGTRLTVV.

J is TRBJ1-2 and V is TRBV28; D gene ambiguous. In germline, CDR1 is MDHEN, CDR2 SYDVKM. V lost 11 bases to trimming and J lost 4 bases, with 11 bases between them. The CDR3 extends over 11 amino acids. DNA of the CDR3: TGTGCCCGGGGTCGATTCTATGGCTACACCTTC. It translates to CARGRFYGYTF.

The chain uses TRBV5-4 and TRBJ2-1; D unclear. The CDR3 runs to 12 residues. Trimming pared 1 base from V and 11 bases from J, leaving 10 bases between. Germline V gene data show CDR1 as SGHNT and CDR2 as YYREEE (reference sequence). CDR3: CASSLRASKQFF. The CDR3 bases are TGTGCCAGCAGCTTGAGGGCTAGTAAGCAGTTCTTC.

The chain employs TRBV19 and TRBJ2-7; 8 bases fit TRBD2. CDR1 and CDR2 (germline): LNHDA, SQIVND (reference sequence). V was clipped by 5 bases and J by 4 bases; unmatched bases: 13. The CDR3 is made up of 16 amino acids. In DNA, the CDR3 is TGTGCCAGTAGTTCCACCGGGACTAGGACCCCATACGAGCAGTACTTC. Translated: CASSSTGTRTPYEQYF.

The chain is built from TRBV6-1 and TRBJ1-1; 9 bases are shared with TRBD1. The V gene end was trimmed by 5 bases and the J gene end by 4 bases; junction bases not matched to a gene: 5. The CDR3 sequence is 14 residues long. CDR1 is MNHNS, CDR2 SASEGT, per germline. CDR3 bases: TGTGCCAGCAGTCTGACAGGGGGATTCACTGAAGCTTTCTTT. Amino acids: CASSLTGGFTEAFF.

The rearrangement links TRBV30 to TRBJ1-1; D is unclear. Germline CDR1 and CDR2: GTSNPN and SVGIG (reference sequence). V was cut by 4 bases and J by 4 bases, with 10 bases left in between. The CDR3 runs to 12 residues. The CDR3 here is CAWTPGGTEAFF. The DNA of the CDR3 is TGTGCCTGGACCCCAGGTGGCACTGAAGCTTTCTTT. The whole variable domain, filled in from reference TRBV30 and TRBJ1-1, reads SQTIHQWPATLVQPVGSPLSLECTVEGTSNPNLYWYRQAAGRGLQLLFYSVGIGQISSEVPQNLSASRPQDRQFILSSKKLLLSDSGFYLCAWTPGGTEAFFGQGTRLTVV.

The chain links TRBV7-9 to TRBJ1-2, with a possible D match to TRBD1 (6 bases). The CDR3 loop spans 12 amino acids. The germline gives CDR1 SEHNR, CDR2 FQNEAQ (reference sequence). The V gene lost 4 bases and the J gene lost 8 bases, with 11 bases spanning the gap. The CDR3 sequence: CASSSGARGYTF. The DNA of the CDR3 is TGTGCCAGCAGCTCAGGGGCGCGAGGCTACACCTTC.

The chain is built from TRBV5-1 and TRBJ2-1, with 7 bases fitting TRBD2. The junction had 13 bases not matched to a gene; V was cut back by 4 bases and J by 9 bases. Germline V CDR1 and CDR2: SGHRS, YFSETQ. The CDR3 sequence is 15 residues long. The CDR3 spells CASSLTGGSSVEQFF. CDR3 sequence (DNA): TGCGCCAGCAGCCTGACTGGCGGGAGCTCGGTTGAGCAGTTCTTC.

The V gene is TRBV5-4, the J gene TRBJ1-6; a weak D match, TRBD1 (5 bases). Between the trimmed V and J ends, which lost 1 base and 8 bases, there was a span of 10 bases. The CDR3 is made up of 14 amino acids. CDR1 SGHNT and CDR2 YYREEE come from the germline V gene (reference sequence). The CDR3 bases are TGTGCCAGCAGCTTGCCGGGGCGGGATTCACCCCTCCACTTT. This translates into CASSLPGRDSPLHF.

This chain joins TRBV28 and TRBJ2-5; D is perhaps TRBD2 (5 bases). The end of the DNA is better explained by TRBJ2-7, so the J call may be wrong. From germline, CDR1 is MDHEN and CDR2 SYDVKM. The CDR3 consists of 13 residues. CDR3 bases: TGTGCCAGCAGTTTAACGGGGACCTACGAGCAGTACTTC. This translates into CASSLTGTYEQYF.

As DNA, the CDR3 is TGTGCCAGCAGCTTAGCGGAGTTAGGCCCGGGGGGATCCTACGAGCAGTACTTC. Translation gives CASSLAELGPGGSYEQYF. This rearrangement joins TRBV7-8 to TRBJ2-7; TRBD2 agrees at 7 bases. Germline lookup yields CDR1 SGHVS and CDR2 FQNEAQ. This CDR3 has 18 amino acids. After removal of 0 bases from V and 1 base from J, the junction contained 12 bases not matched to a gene.

The V gene is TRBV27, the J gene TRBJ2-7, with 7 bases identical to TRBD2. The CDR3 has 16 amino acids. The germline V gene has CDR1 MNHEY and CDR2 SMNVEV (reference sequence). V trimming: 9 bases; J trimming: 0 bases; junction bases outside the gene matches: 14. The DNA for the CDR3 is TGTGCCAGGTCGGGACTACCTAAACTTCTCTCCTACGAGCAGTACTTC. Translation gives CARSGLPKLLSYEQYF.

The rearrangement joins TRBV28 to TRBJ2-5; 9 nucleotides align to TRBD1. There are 17 residues in the CDR3. The J segment lost 5 bases and the V segment lost 3 bases, leaving 13 bases of the junction unmatched. CDR1 MDHEN and CDR2 SYDVKM come from the germline V gene. The CDR3 coding sequence is TGTGCCAGCAGTTTTTCTAGGGGGACAGGGAAGCGGGAGACCCAGTACTTC. Its protein is CASSFSRGTGKRETQYF.